The present entry profiles one TCR beta chain with its context. This sample is drawn from a study of blood T cell repertoires in COVID-19. Libraries were prepared by immunoSEQ multiplex PCR; TCRdb keeps only in-frame clonotypes and omits some of them. The table has 200,000 or so clones, roughly 85% seen once; the top ten hold more than 3.5%. CDR3 length: 16 residues. Germline assignment: CDR1 SNHLY and CDR2 FYNNEI. V dropped 3 bases and J dropped 0; count of bases not matched to a gene: 2. The chain carries TRBV2 and TRBJ1-6, with TRBD1 matching 7 bases. The clonotype was recovered from a woman aged 40 to 55 with acute COVID-19. Sample: PBMCs or T cells enriched from blood (not recorded which). CDR3: CASSEGQSSYNSPLHF. In nucleotides, the CDR3 is TGTGCCAGCAGTGAGGGACAGAGCTCCTATAATTCACCCCTCCACTTT.